The rows below give T cell receptor beta chains drawn from one sample of a study of T-cell reconstitution after alpha-beta-depleted transplantation in children. MiXCR was run by TCRdb on the PCR reads, yielding one entry per CDR3 protein. The sample includes about 4,900 distinct CDR3 sequences, under 30% seen only once; the top ten take less than 45%. Sequences were derived from PBMCs, mostly from graft donor cells, sampled 60 days after TCRalphabeta/CD19-depleted stem cell transplant. All receptors derive from a male patient between 2 and 10 years old who had a stem cell transplant for acute lymphoblastic leukemia, so the T cells may come from the graft donor. CDR3s include the opening cysteine and the closing phenylalanine or tryptophan. The order of the fields is clone size, CDR3 length, V gene, CDR3 protein. A clone size is listed for some rows: how often the clone was seen (once, few, many), or a class if it is expanded.

size: many
length: 14
V: TRBV20-1
CDR3: CSASGDNLNTEAFF

size: medium-sized
length: 14
V: TRBV6-5
CDR3: CASSLQGATYEQYF

size: medium-sized
length: 14
V: TRBV6-1
CDR3: CASSARQGAYEQYF

size: many
length: 13
V: TRBV7-9
CDR3: CASGRTVNTEAFF

size: many
length: 13
V: TRBV7-9
CDR3: CATDRARGNEQFF

size: medium-sized
length: 17
V: TRBV7-9
CDR3: CASSLWWAGGPYNEQFF

size: many
length: 15
V: TRBV9
CDR3: CASSQSGRSLNEQFF

size: many
length: 15
V: TRBV12-3/TRBV12-4
CDR3: CASSLITSGTYEQYF

size: NA
length: 11
V: TRBV7-8
CDR3: CASSLIGELFF

size: few
length: 15
V: TRBV11-3
CDR3: CASSLAYGNDDEQFF

size: few
length: 22
V: TRBV11-1
CDR3: CASSLAQGQLSRTSTLNTEAFF

size: many
length: 14
V: TRBV6-1
CDR3: CASRAGPANYEQYF

size: medium-sized
length: 14
V: TRBV11-2
CDR3: CASSMTASTGELFF

size: many
length: 14
V: TRBV11-1
CDR3: CASSLLAYSYEQYF

size: medium-sized
length: 11
V: TRBV13
CDR3: CASSTGTRQYF

size: many
length: 14
V: TRBV11-2
CDR3: CASSPRGQEHGYTF

size: NA
length: 14
V: TRBV27
CDR3: CASSLQGGNYGYPF

size: many
length: 15
V: TRBV7-9
CDR3: CASSLLSKLPDTQYF

size: many
length: 12
V: TRBV29-1
CDR3: CSVRGGGETQYF

size: many
length: 17
V: TRBV24-1
CDR3: CATSEPPGTSGRDTQYF

size: NA
length: 14
V: TRBV5-1
CDR3: CASSLVEGADTQYF

size: NA
length: 17
V: TRBV7-9
CDR3: CASSTHDFQGSGSPLHF